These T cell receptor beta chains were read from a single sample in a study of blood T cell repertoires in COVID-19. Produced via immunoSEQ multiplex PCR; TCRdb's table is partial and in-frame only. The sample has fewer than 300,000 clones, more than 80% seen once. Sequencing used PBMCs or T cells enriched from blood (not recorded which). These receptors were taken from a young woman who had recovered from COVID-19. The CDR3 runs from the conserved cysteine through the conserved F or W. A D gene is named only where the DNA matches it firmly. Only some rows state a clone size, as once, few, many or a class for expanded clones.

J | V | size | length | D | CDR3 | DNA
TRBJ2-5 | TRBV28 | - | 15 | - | CASSIGGRQQETQYF | TGTGCCAGCAGTATTGGGGGCAGGCAGCAAGAGACCCAGTACTTC
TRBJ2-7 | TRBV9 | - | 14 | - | CASSTYRWPYEQYF | TGTGCCAGCAGCACCTACAGGTGGCCCTACGAGCAGTACTTC
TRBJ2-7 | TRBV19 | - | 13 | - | CASRYRESDEQYF | TGTGCCAGTAGGTACAGGGAATCCGACGAGCAGTACTTC
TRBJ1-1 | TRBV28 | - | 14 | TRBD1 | CASSAGGAGTEAFF | TGTGCCAGCAGTGCAGGGGGCGCGGGGACTGAAGCTTTCTTT
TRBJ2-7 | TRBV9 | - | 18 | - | CASSVATAPDSPPYEQYF | TGTGCCAGCAGCGTAGCTACCGCGCCGGACAGCCCACCCTACGAGCAGTACTTC
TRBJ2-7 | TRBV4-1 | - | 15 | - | CASSQDGVGTYEQYF | TGCGCCAGCAGCCAAGACGGGGTGGGAACCTACGAGCAGTACTTC
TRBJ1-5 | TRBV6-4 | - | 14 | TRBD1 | CASSPGQGNQPQHF | TGTGCCAGCAGCCCCGGACAGGGGAATCAGCCCCAGCATTTT
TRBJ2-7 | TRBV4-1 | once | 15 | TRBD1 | CASSRGTGVPYEQYF | TGCGCCAGCAGCCGCGGGACAGGGGTCCCCTACGAGCAGTACTTC
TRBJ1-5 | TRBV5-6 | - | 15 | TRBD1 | CASSLWDRGNQPQHF | TGTGCCAGCAGCTTGTGGGACAGGGGTAATCAGCCCCAGCATTTT
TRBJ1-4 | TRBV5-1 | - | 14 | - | CASSQGAGARKLFF | TGCGCCAGCAGCCAGGGTGCTGGCGCGAGGAAACTGTTTTTT
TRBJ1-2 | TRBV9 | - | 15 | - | CASSVGDSQIAGYTF | TGTGCCAGCAGCGTAGGAGACAGTCAAATTGCTGGCTACACCTTC